This is a list of T cell receptor beta chains from one sample in a study of follicular helper T cells after annual influenza vaccination. Assay used: immunoSEQ multiplex PCR; TCRdb lists only in-frame clones, some missing. The table lists about 7,100 clones, approximately 82% of them singletons. Specimen: CXCR5- memory CD4+ T cells sorted from blood, collected 7 days after influenza vaccination. These receptor sequences come from an adult who received the influenza vaccine. Both conserved end residues are part of each CDR3. D genes are given only for firm matches. Rows may omit the clone size; those that give it use once, few, many or a size class.

V gene,clone size,J gene,D gene,CDR3 protein,CDR3 DNA
TRBV30,.,TRBJ1-1,.,CAWSVQVRRTEAFF,TGTGCCTGGAGTGTACAAGTCCGCAGGACTGAAGCTTTCTTT
TRBV28,.,TRBJ1-5,TRBD1,CASSATGGGQPQHF,TGTGCCAGCAGCGCGACAGGGGGAGGCCAGCCCCAGCATTTT
TRBV4-3,.,TRBJ2-7,.,CASSQDGGLGEQYF,TGCGCCAGCAGCCAAGATGGGGGTCTAGGCGAGCAGTACTTC
TRBV5-8,.,TRBJ2-3,.,CASSKNREGTDTQYF,TGTGCCAGCAGCAAAAACAGGGAGGGGACAGATACGCAGTATTTT
TRBV6-5,.,TRBJ1-2,.,CASSPQGYGYTF,TGTGCCAGCAGTCCCCAGGGATATGGCTACACCTTC
TRBV6-1,.,TRBJ2-6,TRBD1,CASRTGGESHVLTF,TGTGCCAGCAGGACAGGGGGCGAGAGTCACGTCCTGACTTTC
TRBV7-9,.,TRBJ2-7,TRBD1,CASEGQVSYEQYF,TGTGCCAGCGAGGGACAGGTATCCTACGAGCAGTACTTC
TRBV7-6,.,TRBJ2-5,.,CASSLAEETQYF,TGTGCCAGCAGCTTAGCCGAAGAGACCCAGTACTTC
TRBV2,.,TRBJ2-3,TRBD2,CASSEETAGAGDTQYF,TGTGCCAGCAGTGAAGAGACAGCGGGAGCAGGAGATACGCAGTATTTT
TRBV5-1,few,TRBJ2-1,TRBD1,CASSQPGQGYNEQFF,TGCGCCAGCAGCCAACCGGGACAGGGATACAATGAGCAGTTCTTC
TRBV30,.,TRBJ2-2,.,CAWSVINTGELFF,TGTGCCTGGAGTGTGATTAACACCGGGGAGCTGTTTTTT
TRBV5-1,.,TRBJ2-1,TRBD2,CASSLGGRAFVYEQFF,TGCGCCAGCAGCCTGGGCGGGAGAGCTTTTGTCTATGAGCAGTTCTTC
TRBV10-3,.,TRBJ2-2,.,CAIRTLEAGELFF,TGTGCCATCAGGACGCTAGAAGCCGGGGAGCTGTTTTTT
TRBV7-2,.,TRBJ1-1,.,CASSLAGQGYTEAFF,TGTGCCAGCAGCTTAGCTGGGCAGGGGTACACTGAAGCTTTCTTT
TRBV5-6,.,TRBJ2-7,.,CASSLIGIGVGSYEQYF,TGTGCCAGCAGCTTGATAGGTATAGGGGTGGGTTCCTACGAGCAGTACTTC
TRBV7-2,.,TRBJ1-5,.,CASSTTGKQPQHF,TGTGCCAGCAGCACGACGGGGAAACAGCCCCAGCATTTT
TRBV10-3,once,TRBJ1-3,.,CAISEGPSGNTIYF,TGTGCCATCAGTGAGGGACCGTCTGGAAACACCATATATTTT
TRBV6-1,.,TRBJ2-3,.,CASSDGVGGTTDTQYF,TGTGCCAGCAGTGATGGGGTAGGGGGGACCACAGATACGCAGTATTTT
TRBV29-1,.,TRBJ2-3,TRBD2,CSATGGRAGGTDTQYF,TGCAGCGCCACGGGCGGGAGGGCTGGCGGCACAGATACGCAGTATTTT
TRBV5-8,.,TRBJ1-1,.,CASSWDIRLGSAAFF,TGTGCCAGCAGCTGGGATATTAGGTTGGGATCGGCGGCTTTCTTT
TRBV5-1,.,TRBJ2-2,.,CASSWGQNTGELFF,TGCGCCAGCAGCTGGGGACAGAACACCGGGGAGCTGTTTTTT
TRBV19,.,TRBJ2-1,TRBD2,CASSRASGHNEQFF,TGTGCCAGTAGTAGGGCTAGCGGCCACAATGAGCAGTTCTTC
TRBV11-3,.,TRBJ2-2,TRBD2,CASSLALAGAGTGELFF,TGTGCCAGCAGCTTAGCACTAGCGGGAGCCGGGACCGGGGAGCTGTTTTTT
TRBV19,.,TRBJ2-1,TRBD1,CASSERQGARNEQFF,TGTGCCAGTTCCGAGAGACAGGGGGCGCGCAATGAGCAGTTCTTC
TRBV18,.,TRBJ1-2,TRBD1,CASSPPDRASNTF,TGTGCCAGCTCACCACCGGACAGGGCCTCCAACACCTTC
TRBV6-1,.,TRBJ1-2,TRBD1,CASSRTGIANYGYTF,TGTGCCAGCAGTAGGACAGGGATAGCTAACTATGGCTACACCTTC
TRBV30,.,TRBJ2-1,.,CALSRSYNEQFF,TGTGCCCTGTCTAGGTCCTACAATGAGCAGTTCTTC
TRBV30,.,TRBJ2-1,TRBD2,CAWSELAGGNEQFF,TGTGCCTGGAGTGAACTAGCGGGAGGCAATGAGCAGTTCTTC
TRBV6-1,.,TRBJ1-2,.,CATPLEGKYGYTF,TGTGCCACACCCCTGGAGGGGAAATATGGCTACACCTTC